This is a list of T cell receptor beta chains from one sample in a study of blood T cell repertoires in COVID-19. The assay was immunoSEQ multiplex PCR, and TCRdb's table has in-frame clones only and misses some. The sample shows under 200,000 clones, approximately 81% of them seen only once. Sequencing was carried out using peripheral blood. The receptors stem from a woman of 80 years or more with acute or convalescent COVID-19. Both conserved end residues are part of each CDR3. D genes are given only for firm matches. Expanded clones are given a class, and other clones once, few, many or no size at all.

>TRBV11-2|TRBD2|TRBJ2-3|.
CASSRRLAGGSDTQYF
TGTGCCAGCAGCCGTAGACTAGCGGGAGGATCAGATACGCAGTATTTT
>TRBV5-1|.|TRBJ2-5|.
CASHEADQETQYF
TGCGCCAGCCACGAAGCGGACCAAGAGACCCAGTACTTC
>TRBV27|.|TRBJ2-3|.
CASSFQSSDTQYF
TGTGCCAGCAGTTTCCAGTCGTCAGATACGCAGTATTTT
>TRBV18|.|TRBJ1-1|.
CASSPVGGTTEAFF
TGTGCCAGCTCACCCGTCGGGGGGACCACTGAAGCTTTCTTT
>TRBV7-2|.|TRBJ2-1|.
CASSRWTPQEQFF
TGTGCCAGCAGCCGATGGACTCCTCAAGAGCAGTTCTTC
>TRBV19|.|TRBJ1-5|many
CASSIGAGGFSNQPQHF
TGTGCCAGTAGTATAGGGGCGGGGGGCTTTAGCAATCAGCCCCAGCATTTT
>TRBV7-3|TRBD1|TRBJ2-6|.
CASSPTGAGANVLTF
TGTGCCAGCAGCCCGACAGGGGCTGGGGCCAACGTCCTGACTTTC
>TRBV10-2|TRBD2|TRBJ2-1|.
CASKTGGGGNEQFF
TGCGCCAGCAAAACGGGAGGAGGTGGCAATGAGCAGTTCTTC
>TRBV2|TRBD2|TRBJ2-1|.
CASSLIGLAVRDEFF
TGTGCCAGCAGTCTAATAGGACTAGCGGTGAGGGATGAGTTCTTC
>TRBV5-1|TRBD2|TRBJ2-7|.
CASSLGPTAGVSYEQYF
TGCGCCAGCAGCTTGGGACCGACGGCGGGGGTGTCCTACGAGCAGTACTTC
>TRBV2|.|TRBJ1-1|.
CASSRDGGEAFF
TGTGCCAGCAGTCGAGACGGCGGCGAAGCTTTCTTT
>TRBV6-5|.|TRBJ1-2|.
CASSPPGQHYGYTF
TGTGCCAGCAGTCCTCCGGGACAACACTATGGCTACACCTTC
>TRBV5-5|TRBD1|TRBJ2-6|.
CASSSYRGSGANVLTF
TGTGCCAGCAGCAGTTACAGGGGTTCCGGGGCCAACGTCCTGACTTTC
>TRBV9|.|TRBJ1-1|.
CASSVAPGVEAFF
TGTGCCAGCAGCGTAGCTCCAGGGGTAGAAGCTTTCTTT
>TRBV7-2|TRBD1|TRBJ1-2|few
CASSPLLTGYGYTF
TGTGCCAGCAGCCCCCTATTGACAGGGTACGGCTACACCTTC
>TRBV20-1|.|TRBJ1-2|.
CSASLGGLMGYGYTF
TGCAGTGCTAGTCTGGGGGGTCTGATGGGATATGGCTACACCTTC
>TRBV5-1|TRBD1|TRBJ2-2|.
CASSLRPQGTGKSTGELFF
TGCGCCAGCAGCTTGCGACCTCAAGGGACAGGCAAGAGCACCGGGGAGCTGTTTTTT
>TRBV28|.|TRBJ1-4|.
CASSMTAGGEKLFF
TGTGCCAGCAGTATGACAGCCGGGGGTGAAAAACTGTTTTTT
>TRBV10-3|TRBD2|TRBJ2-7|few
CASTGTTYEQYF
TGTGCCAGCACCGGGACTACCTACGAGCAGTACTTC
>TRBV10-2|.|TRBJ2-7|.
CASRDGGRYEQYF
TGCGCCAGCAGAGACGGGGGGCGGTACGAGCAGTACTTC
>TRBV29-1|TRBD1|TRBJ1-2|.
CSVEDWPGQGKRYTF
TGCAGCGTTGAAGATTGGCCGGGACAGGGAAAACGCTACACCTTC
>TRBV18|TRBD1|TRBJ2-7|.
CASSPGQRTYEQYF
TGTGCCAGCTCACCGGGACAGAGGACCTACGAGCAGTACTTC
>TRBV18|TRBD1|TRBJ1-3|.
CASSPPGQGAGITGNTIYF
TGTGCCAGCTCACCACCGGGACAGGGGGCAGGAATAACTGGAAACACCATATATTTT
>TRBV27|TRBD2|TRBJ2-1|.
CASSSRLAGNNEQFF
TGTGCCAGCAGTTCCAGACTAGCAGGTAACAATGAGCAGTTCTTC
>TRBV6-2/TRBV6-3|TRBD2|TRBJ2-3|.
CASSYPGLAGVTDTQYF
TGTGCCAGCAGTTACCCGGGACTAGCGGGAGTAACGGATACGCAGTATTTT
>TRBV5-6|.|TRBJ1-6|once
CASSLFDQGYNSPLHF
TGTGCCAGCAGCTTGTTCGACCAGGGCTATAATTCACCCCTCCACTTT
>TRBV7-2|.|TRBJ1-1|once
CASSLRMNTEAFF
TGTGCCAGCAGCTTGCGAATGAACACTGAAGCTTTCTTT
>TRBV5-1|.|TRBJ1-3|.
CASRTDGSSGNTIYF
TGCGCCAGCCGAACCGACGGGAGCTCTGGAAACACCATATATTTT
>TRBV6-6|TRBD1|TRBJ1-1|once
CASSYGQGGRSEAFF
TGTGCCAGCAGTTACGGACAGGGAGGTCGTTCTGAAGCTTTCTTT
>TRBV6-2/TRBV6-3|.|TRBJ2-5|.
CASSVRGETQYF
TGTGCCAGCAGTGTTCGCGGGGAGACCCAGTACTTC
>TRBV29-1|.|TRBJ2-7|.
CSVATAAYEQYF
TGCAGCGTTGCGACAGCAGCCTACGAGCAGTACTTC
>TRBV23-1|TRBD2|TRBJ2-1|.
CASSQSGGGSYNEQFF
TGCGCCAGCAGTCAATCGGGGGGGGGCTCCTACAATGAGCAGTTCTTC
>TRBV27|TRBD1|TRBJ2-5|.
CASSFTGGLTQYF
TGTGCCAGCAGTTTCACAGGGGGCTTGACCCAGTACTTC
>TRBV28|TRBD1|TRBJ1-1|.
CASSLRGQGASEAFF
TGTGCCAGCAGTTTGAGGGGACAGGGGGCTTCTGAAGCTTTCTTT
>TRBV6-5|TRBD1|TRBJ1-4|.
CASSYLGQDSKKLFF
TGTGCCAGCAGTTACTTGGGACAGGATTCCAAAAAACTGTTTTTT
>TRBV6-5|TRBD1|TRBJ1-1|.
CASSRNRQGGTEAFF
TGTGCCAGCAGTCGGAATCGACAGGGTGGCACTGAAGCTTTCTTT
>TRBV7-2|.|TRBJ1-2|few
CASSLLGRDYGYTF
TGTGCCAGCAGCTTATTGGGCAGAGACTATGGCTACACCTTC
>TRBV18|TRBD1|TRBJ1-2|few
CASSPPTGGYSNYGYTF
TGTGCCAGCTCACCACCGACAGGGGGCTATTCTAACTATGGCTACACCTTC
>TRBV9|.|TRBJ1-1|.
CASSVMQGSTEAFF
TGTGCCAGCAGCGTGATGCAGGGGTCCACTGAAGCTTTCTTT
>TRBV11-2|TRBD1|TRBJ1-1|once
CASSSGTAKAFF
TGTGCCAGCAGTTCCGGGACAGCCAAAGCTTTCTTT
>TRBV27|.|TRBJ1-6|.
CASSAPGVYDASPLHF
TGTGCCAGCAGTGCGCCAGGGGTATATGACGCTTCACCCCTCCACTTT
>TRBV27|TRBD1|TRBJ1-1|.
CASTPAGTENTEAFF
TGTGCCAGCACCCCGGCCGGGACAGAGAACACTGAAGCTTTCTTT
>TRBV6-1|.|TRBJ1-1|.
CASSEQPLAAITEAFF
TGTGCCAGCAGTGAACAGCCCCTAGCAGCAATCACTGAAGCTTTCTTT
>TRBV15|.|TRBJ2-7|.
CATSRDPTRDYEQYF
TGTGCCACCAGCAGAGACCCTACCAGGGACTACGAGCAGTACTTC
>TRBV28|.|TRBJ1-2|.
CASSSDRYGYTF
TGTGCCAGCAGTTCTGACAGATATGGCTACACCTTC
>TRBV10-1|.|TRBJ2-1|.
CASSESSGDLYNEQFF
TGCGCCAGCAGTGAGAGCTCGGGGGACCTCTACAATGAGCAGTTCTTC
>TRBV7-2|TRBD2|TRBJ2-7|.
CATTELAGGPWEQYF
TGTGCCACGACAGAACTAGCGGGAGGGCCGTGGGAGCAGTACTTC
>TRBV11-2|TRBD1|TRBJ2-1|.
CASSPRTGAIDEQFF
TGTGCCAGCAGCCCTCGGACAGGGGCTATCGATGAGCAGTTCTTC
>TRBV21-1|.|TRBJ2-3|.
CASSNKAGGLPDTQYF
TGTGCCAGCAGCAATAAAGCGGGTGGGCTCCCAGATACGCAGTATTTT
>TRBV7-2|.|TRBJ1-1|.
CASSSQGRVTEAFF
TGTGCCAGCAGCTCCCAGGGGAGAGTCACTGAAGCTTTCTTT
>TRBV11-2|TRBD1|TRBJ2-1|.
CASSRDRYNEQFF
TGTGCCAGCAGCAGGGACAGATACAATGAGCAGTTCTTC
>TRBV7-9|.|TRBJ2-7|.
CASSLRGPYEQYF
TGTGCCAGCAGCCTCCGAGGGCCCTACGAGCAGTACTTC
>TRBV9|TRBD2|TRBJ2-3|.
CASSSRLAGIGDTQYF
TGTGCCAGCAGCTCTCGACTAGCGGGAATAGGAGATACGCAGTATTTT